This TCR beta chain was observed in a study of blood T cell repertoires in COVID-19. The authors' processing: Reference gene primer amplification in the assay estimated nucleated cell counts. Data came from immunoSEQ multiplex PCR; TCRdb stores just in-frame clones and leaves some out. That table supplies the V and J calls and clone size; D and trimming were determined from the DNA. This sample has a few hundred thousand clones, with around 87% found just once. The sample consisted of peripheral blood. This receptor was identified in a woman in her forties or fifties with acute or convalescent COVID-19.

The DNA of the CDR3 is TGTGCCAGCAGTGAAGATACAGGGGATGAAAAACTGTTTTTT. Residues: CASSEDTGDEKLFF. This chain uses TRBV6-1 with TRBJ1-4, with TRBD1 matching over 7 bases. Germline V lookup: CDR1 MNHNS, CDR2 SASEGT. This CDR3 comprises 14 residues. V shed 1 base, J shed 6 bases, and the junction held 2 bases outside the gene matches.